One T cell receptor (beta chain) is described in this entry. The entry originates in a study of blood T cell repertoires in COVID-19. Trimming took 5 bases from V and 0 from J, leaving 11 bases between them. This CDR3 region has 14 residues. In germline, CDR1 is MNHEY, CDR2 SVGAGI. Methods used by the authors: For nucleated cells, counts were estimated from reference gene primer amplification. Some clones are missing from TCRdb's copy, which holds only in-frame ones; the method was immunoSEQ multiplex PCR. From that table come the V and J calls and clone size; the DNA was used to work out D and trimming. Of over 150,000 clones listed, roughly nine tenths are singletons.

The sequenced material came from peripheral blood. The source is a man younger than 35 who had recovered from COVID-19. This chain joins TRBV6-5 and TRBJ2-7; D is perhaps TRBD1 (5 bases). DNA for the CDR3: TGTGCCAGCAGTAGGGGAAAGGCCTCCTACGAGCAGTACTTC. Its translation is CASSRGKASYEQYF.